This T cell receptor (beta chain) originates from a study of blood T cell repertoires in COVID-19 (dated by TCRdb to about 2020). In terms of the full investigation: Samples from collaborators originated in the United States, Italy and Spain and spanned both the acute and convalescent phases of COVID-19. The material from the prospective study consisted of cDNA or gDNA derived from T cells, B-cell-depleted T cells, or PBMCs. The dataset comprised deeply sampled blood TCRbeta repertoires from subjects exposed to, actively infected with, or recovered from COVID-19. The repertoires were made available in a free public database intended to serve as a resource for research on the immune response to SARS-CoV-2. Samples came from the ongoing ImmuneRACE study (first 160 participants) plus 1,254 subjects from 6 global collaborators. Nearly every sample came with metadata listing a de-identified subject ID, COVID-19 status, age in years and sex. Where available, HLA class I and class II types were taken from metadata supplied by the sample provider and were not determined by assay-based typing.

Summary of the overall study and its limitations: Clinical and demographic metadata were provided uncurated, with the amount varying by source and participant.

Concerning this clone: Its antigen remains undetermined. Base-call qualities are not available, and no considerably larger clone is one nucleotide away.

Collaborating institutions collected whole blood in K2EDTA tubes following their own protocols. For TCRbeta analysis, collaborators shipped samples in one of three forms: frozen whole blood, isolated PBMCs, or DNA extracted from either of those sample types. CDR1 SGHKS and CDR2 YYEKEE were looked up in the germline V gene (reference sequence). The V end loses 0 bases and the J end loses 5 bases, and a stretch of 18 bases separates them. The CDR3 spans 17 residues, from the cysteine through the phenylalanine. Only the CDR3 DNA is retained, 51 bases long and in frame from the first base. TCRbeta CDR3 regions were amplified from genomic DNA by means of the immunoSEQ Assay, a bias-controlled multiplex PCR. The paper's processing steps were these. Within the assay, amplification of reference gene primers was used to estimate how many nucleated cells each sample contained. To quantify the absolute abundance of each unique TCRbeta CDR3 rearrangement, sequence reads were collapsed and filtered. For each sample, productive Simpson clonality was calculated as the square root of Simpson's diversity index over productive rearrangements. TCRdb re-hosts the immuneACCESS table, in-frame sequences only. Its copies lack some clones; in the studies checked, an unresolved V gene accounts for under half of them, and the cause for the rest is not known. V and J calls and clone size are copied from that table; D and trimming were computed from the DNA. The sample yields 200,000 to 250,000 clones; roughly 80% were counted once. Clones ranked in the top ten supply roughly 3.4% of the sample.

The rearranged chain carries TRBV5-5 and TRBJ1-5; TRBD1 could be the D gene, as 5 bases match. This receptor was identified in a young woman with acute or convalescent COVID-19. What was sequenced was peripheral blood. At the DNA level, the sequence is TGTGCCAGCAGCTTGGGCCTGGGAAGGGGAGGGTATCAGCCCCAGCATTTT. This yields the protein CASSLGLGRGGYQPQHF.